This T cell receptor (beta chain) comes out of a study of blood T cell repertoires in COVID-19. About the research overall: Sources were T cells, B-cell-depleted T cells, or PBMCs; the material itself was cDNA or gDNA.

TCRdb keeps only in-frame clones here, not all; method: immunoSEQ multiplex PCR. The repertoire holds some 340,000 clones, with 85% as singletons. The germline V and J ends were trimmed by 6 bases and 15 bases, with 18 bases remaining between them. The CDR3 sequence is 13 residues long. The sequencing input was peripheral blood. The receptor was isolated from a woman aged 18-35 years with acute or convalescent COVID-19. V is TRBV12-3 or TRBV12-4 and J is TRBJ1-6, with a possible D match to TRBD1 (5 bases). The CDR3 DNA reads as TGTGCCAGCAGCCCCGCCTGGGACGGGGGCCTCCACTTT. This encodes CASSPAWDGGLHF.